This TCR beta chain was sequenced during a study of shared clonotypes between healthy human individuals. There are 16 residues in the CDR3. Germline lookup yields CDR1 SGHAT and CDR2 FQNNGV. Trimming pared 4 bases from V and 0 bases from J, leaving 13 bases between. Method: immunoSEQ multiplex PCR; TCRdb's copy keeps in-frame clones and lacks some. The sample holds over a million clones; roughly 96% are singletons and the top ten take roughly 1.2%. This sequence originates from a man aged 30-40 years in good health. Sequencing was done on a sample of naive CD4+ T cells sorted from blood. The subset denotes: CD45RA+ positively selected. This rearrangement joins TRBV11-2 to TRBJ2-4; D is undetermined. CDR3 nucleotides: TGTGCCAGCAGCTCTCGAATGGGTCTAGCCAAAAACATTCAGTACTTC. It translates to CASSSRMGLAKNIQYF.